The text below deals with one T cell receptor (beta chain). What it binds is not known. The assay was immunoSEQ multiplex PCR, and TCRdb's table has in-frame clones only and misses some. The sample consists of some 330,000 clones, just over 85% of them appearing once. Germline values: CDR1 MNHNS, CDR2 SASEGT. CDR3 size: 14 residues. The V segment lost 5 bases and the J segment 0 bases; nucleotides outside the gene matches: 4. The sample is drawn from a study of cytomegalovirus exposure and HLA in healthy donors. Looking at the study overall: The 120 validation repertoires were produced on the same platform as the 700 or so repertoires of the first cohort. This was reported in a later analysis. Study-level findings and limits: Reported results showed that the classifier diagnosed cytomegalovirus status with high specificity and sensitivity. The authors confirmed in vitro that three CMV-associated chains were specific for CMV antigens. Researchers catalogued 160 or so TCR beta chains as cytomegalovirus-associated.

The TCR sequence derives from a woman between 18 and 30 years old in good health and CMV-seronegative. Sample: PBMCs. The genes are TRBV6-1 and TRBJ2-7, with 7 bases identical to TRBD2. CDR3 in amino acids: CASSFGGSSYEQYF. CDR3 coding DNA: TGTGCCAGCAGTTTCGGGGGGAGCTCCTACGAGCAGTACTTC.